These 4 T cell receptor beta chains originate from one sample sequenced in a study of response to subunit inactivated influenza vaccine. MiXCR, applied by TCRdb to the RT-PCR reads, yields one record per CDR3 protein. The repertoire includes more than 500,000 distinct CDR3 sequences, 11% of them detected once, and roughly 11% sits in the top ten. The same sample was also studied in work on T cells expressing NK-cell markers. That investigation notes: Making the TCR beta cDNA relied on 5'RACE template switching with UMIs.

The specimen comprised PBMCs from blood, sampled on the day of vaccination. Receptors originate from a man aged 45-65 years who received an inactivated influenza vaccine.

This sequence joins TRBV3-1 and TRBJ2-7, with 8 bases lining up with TRBD2. The CDR3 consists of 17 residues. In germline, CDR1 is LGHDT, CDR2 YNNKEL (reference sequence). J lost 5 bases, V lost 1 base, and 13 bases had no gene match. Here the CDR3 DNA reads TGTGCCAGCAGCCAAGGGCTAGCGGGTCCACGAGGCCACGAGCAGTACTTC. Translating gives CASSQGLAGPRGHEQYF.

V gene TRBV9 combines with J gene TRBJ2-2; D assignment may be TRBD1 or TRBD2 (6 bases each). Per germline, CDR1 SGDLS and CDR2 YYNGEE. This CDR3 comprises 16 residues. Trimming removed 4 bases at V and 4 bases at J, with 17 bases between. Written as DNA, the CDR3 is TGTGCCAGCAGCTCCCGAAAGGGGGGAGGCACCGGGGAGCTGTTTTTT. Residues: CASSSRKGGGTGELFF.

This clonotype was observed a few times. The chain is built from TRBV7-2 and TRBJ2-1, with 7 nucleotides matching TRBD1. V shed 1 base and J 2 bases; nucleotides not matched to a gene: 8. Germline CDR1 and CDR2: SGHTA and FQGNSA. The CDR3 consists of 17 residues. The DNA of the CDR3 is TGTGCCAGCAGCTTAGGTGTATCGGACAGGCCCTACAATGAGCAGTTCTTC. Protein product: CASSLGVSDRPYNEQFF.

This rearrangement joins TRBV5-6 to TRBJ2-3; TRBD1 aligns across 10 bases. J gave up 2 bases and V 3 bases, and 9 bases lay outside the gene matches. The CDR3 is 17 residues long. Per germline, CDR1 SGHDT and CDR2 YYEEEE. The CDR3 nucleotides are TGTGCCAGCAGCTGGACAGGGGGACTGGAAGTCACAGATACGCAGTATTTT. Its translation is CASSWTGGLEVTDTQYF.